This is a list of T cell receptor beta chains from one sample in a study of PD-1 blockade in classical Hodgkin lymphoma. Assay used: immunoSEQ multiplex PCR; TCRdb lists only in-frame clones, some missing. The sample carries about 93,000 clones, roughly 78% recorded once. The specimen was peripheral blood mononuclear cells (PBMCs), collected before the fourth cycle of nivolumab. These receptors were obtained from a human donor with classical Hodgkin lymphoma. CDR3s include the opening cysteine and the closing phenylalanine or tryptophan. A D gene is named only where the DNA matches it firmly. Clone size, where shown, is once, few, many, or a class for clones that have expanded.

d_gene,j_gene,abundance,v_gene,CDR3nt,CDR3aa
NA,TRBJ2-3,many,TRBV19,TGTGCCAGTAGTACGCGGAGGGGGGGTACAGATACGCAGTATTTT,CASSTRRGGTDTQYF
TRBD2,TRBJ2-3,few,TRBV7-9,TGTGCCAGCAGCGTCAGGGAGGGAGATACGCAGTATTTT,CASSVREGDTQYF
TRBD1,TRBJ2-3,NA,TRBV5-4,TGTGCCAGCAGCTTGTGGGGACAGGGGGGGTCAGATACGCAGTATTTT,CASSLWGQGGSDTQYF
NA,TRBJ1-2,NA,TRBV9,TGTGCCAGCAGCTTAGACGGCTCTTCCTATGGCTACACCTTC,CASSLDGSSYGYTF
TRBD2,TRBJ2-2,NA,TRBV7-3,TGTGCCAGCAGCTTACTCTCGGGCGGGAGGGCCTCGAACACCGGGGAGCTGTTTTTT,CASSLLSGGRASNTGELFF
TRBD1,TRBJ2-7,NA,TRBV27,TGTGCCTGCGGGACAGGGGTCTACGAGCAGTACTTC,CACGTGVYEQYF
NA,TRBJ2-5,NA,TRBV9,TGTGCCAGCAGCGTCTCAGGGCGACCACAAGAGACCCAGTACTTC,CASSVSGRPQETQYF
NA,TRBJ1-4,NA,TRBV7-9,TGTGCCAGCACTGGGGGGCCCCGGACTAATGAAAAACTGTTTTTT,CASTGGPRTNEKLFF
NA,TRBJ1-4,NA,TRBV7-9,TGTGCCAGCAGCCTCAGACAGGCCTGGAATGAAAAACTGTTTTTT,CASSLRQAWNEKLFF
TRBD1,TRBJ1-2,few,TRBV19,TGTGCCAGTACGACCAATCAGGGGGCGAACTATGGCTACACCTTC,CASTTNQGANYGYTF
TRBD2,TRBJ2-7,NA,TRBV7-9,TGTGCCAGCAGCTACGGGACTAGGTCCTACGAGCAGTACTTC,CASSYGTRSYEQYF
TRBD1,TRBJ1-3,NA,TRBV2,TGTGCCAGCAGTGACCAGGGGGAGGGAAACACCATATATTTT,CASSDQGEGNTIYF
NA,TRBJ1-5,NA,TRBV28,TGTGCCAGCAGTTTATACTTTCCTCGCAATCAGCCCCAGCATTTT,CASSLYFPRNQPQHF
TRBD1,TRBJ2-4,NA,TRBV18,TGTGCCAGCTCACTAGCTACAGGGGGCCAAAACATTCAGTACTTC,CASSLATGGQNIQYF